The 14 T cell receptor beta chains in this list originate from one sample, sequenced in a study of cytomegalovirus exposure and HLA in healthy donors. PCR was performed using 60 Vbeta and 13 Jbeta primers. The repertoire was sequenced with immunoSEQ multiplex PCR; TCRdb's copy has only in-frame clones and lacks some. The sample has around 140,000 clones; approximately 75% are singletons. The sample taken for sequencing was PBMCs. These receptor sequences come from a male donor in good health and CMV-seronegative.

This chain's CDR3 is CASSLLQGQPQHF. CDR3 in DNA: TGTGCCAGCAGCTTGTTACAGGGACAGCCCCAGCATTTT. The chain carries TRBV7-9 and TRBJ1-5; possible D gene TRBD1, 6 bases. Trimming cost V 3 bases and J 7 bases, with 10 bases left between them. Germline values: CDR1 SEHNR, CDR2 FQNEAQ (reference sequence). This CDR3 is built from 13 residues.

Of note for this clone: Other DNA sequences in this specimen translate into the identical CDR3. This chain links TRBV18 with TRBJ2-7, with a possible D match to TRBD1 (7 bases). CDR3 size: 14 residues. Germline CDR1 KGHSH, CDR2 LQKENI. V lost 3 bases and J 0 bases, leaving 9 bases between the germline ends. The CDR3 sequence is CASSPRDSSYEQYF. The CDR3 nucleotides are TGTGCCAGCTCACCGCGGGACAGCTCCTACGAGCAGTACTTC.

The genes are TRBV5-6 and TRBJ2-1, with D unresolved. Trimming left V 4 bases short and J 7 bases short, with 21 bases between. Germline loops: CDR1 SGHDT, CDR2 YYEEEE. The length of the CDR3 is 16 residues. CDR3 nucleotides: TGTGCCAGCAGCCCAGGCATTTTAGTCGGTCGGAATGAGCAGTTCTTC. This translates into CASSPGILVGRNEQFF.

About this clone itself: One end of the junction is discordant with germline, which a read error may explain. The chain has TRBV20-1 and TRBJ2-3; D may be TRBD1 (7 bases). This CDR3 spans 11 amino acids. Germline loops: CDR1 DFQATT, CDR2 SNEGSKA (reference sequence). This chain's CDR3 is CSAREGALFHF. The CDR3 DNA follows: TGCAGTGCTAGGGAGGGGGCCCTCTTCCATTTT.

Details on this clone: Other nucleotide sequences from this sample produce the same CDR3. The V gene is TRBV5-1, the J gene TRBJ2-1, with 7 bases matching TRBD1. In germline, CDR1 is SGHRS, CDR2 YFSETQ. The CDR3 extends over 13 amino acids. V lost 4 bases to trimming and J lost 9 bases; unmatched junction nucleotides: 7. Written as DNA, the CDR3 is TGCGCCAGCAGCATTGACAGGGTTCTTGAGCAGTTCTTC. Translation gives CASSIDRVLEQFF. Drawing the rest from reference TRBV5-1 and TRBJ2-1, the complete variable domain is KAGVTQTPRYLIKTRGQQVTLSCSPISGHRSVSWYQQTPGQGLQFLFEYFSETQRNKGNFPGRFSGRQFSNSRSEMNVSTLELGDSALYLCASSIDRVLEQFFGPGTRLTVL.

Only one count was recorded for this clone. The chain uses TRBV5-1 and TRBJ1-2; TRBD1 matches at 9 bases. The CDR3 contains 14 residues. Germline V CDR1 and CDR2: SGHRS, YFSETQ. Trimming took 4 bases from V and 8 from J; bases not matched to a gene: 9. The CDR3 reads CASSEPGTGSGYTF. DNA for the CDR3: TGCGCCAGCAGCGAGCCAGGGACAGGGAGCGGCTACACCTTC.

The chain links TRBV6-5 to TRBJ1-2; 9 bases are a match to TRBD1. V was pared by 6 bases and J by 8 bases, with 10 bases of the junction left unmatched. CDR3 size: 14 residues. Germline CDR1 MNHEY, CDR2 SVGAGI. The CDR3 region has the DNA TGTGCCAGCAGGGGGGGACAGGGCGCTAGGGGCTACACCTTC. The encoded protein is CASRGGQGARGYTF.

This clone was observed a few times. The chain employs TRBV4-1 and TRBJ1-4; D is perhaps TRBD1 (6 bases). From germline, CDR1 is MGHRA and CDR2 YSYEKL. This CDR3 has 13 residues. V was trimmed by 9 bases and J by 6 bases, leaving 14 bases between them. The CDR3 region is CARDSGTYEKLFF. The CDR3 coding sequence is TGCGCCAGGGATTCCGGGACATATGAAAAACTGTTTTTT.

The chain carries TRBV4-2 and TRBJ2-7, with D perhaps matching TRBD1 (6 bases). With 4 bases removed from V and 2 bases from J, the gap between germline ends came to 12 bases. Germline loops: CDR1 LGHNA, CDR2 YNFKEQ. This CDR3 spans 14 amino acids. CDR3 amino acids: CASSPTGDTYEQYF. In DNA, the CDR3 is TGTGCCAGCAGCCCGACAGGCGATACCTACGAGCAGTACTTC.

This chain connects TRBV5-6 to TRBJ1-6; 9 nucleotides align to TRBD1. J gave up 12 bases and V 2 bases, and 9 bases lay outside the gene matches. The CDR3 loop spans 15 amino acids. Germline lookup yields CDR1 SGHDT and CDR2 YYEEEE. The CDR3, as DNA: TGTGCCAGCAGCTTAGGACAGGGGTTTGGGTTACCCCTCCACTTT. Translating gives CASSLGQGFGLPLHF.

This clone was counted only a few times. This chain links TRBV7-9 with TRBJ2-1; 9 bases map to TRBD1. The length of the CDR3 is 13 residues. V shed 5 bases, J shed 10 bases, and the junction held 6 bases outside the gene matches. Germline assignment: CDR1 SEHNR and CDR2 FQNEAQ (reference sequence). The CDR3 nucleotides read TGTGCCAGCAGCCGACAGGGGGAGGGAGAGCAGTTCTTC. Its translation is CASSRQGEGEQFF.

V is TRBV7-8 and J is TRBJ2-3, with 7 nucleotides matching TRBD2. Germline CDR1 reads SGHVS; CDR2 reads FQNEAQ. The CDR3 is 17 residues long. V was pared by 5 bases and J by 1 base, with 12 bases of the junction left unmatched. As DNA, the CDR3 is TGTGCCAGCAGCCCAACTCCGCGGGAGATCGGCACAGATACGCAGTATTTT. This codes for CASSPTPREIGTDTQYF.

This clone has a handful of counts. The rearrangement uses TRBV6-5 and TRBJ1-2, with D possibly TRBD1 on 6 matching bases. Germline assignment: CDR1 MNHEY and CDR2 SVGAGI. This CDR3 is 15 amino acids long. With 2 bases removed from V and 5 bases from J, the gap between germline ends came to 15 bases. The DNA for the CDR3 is TGTGCCAGCAGTTACGGGGGGGCGCTCCGGTATGGCTACACCTTC. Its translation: CASSYGGALRYGYTF.

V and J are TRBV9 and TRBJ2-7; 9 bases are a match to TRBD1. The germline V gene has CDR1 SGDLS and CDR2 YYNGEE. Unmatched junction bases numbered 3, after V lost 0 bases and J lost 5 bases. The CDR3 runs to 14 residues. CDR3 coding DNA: TGTGCCAGCAGCGTAGGAGGACAGGGGAACGAGCAGTACTTC. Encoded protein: CASSVGGQGNEQYF.